This T cell receptor (beta chain) appears in the sequencing data of a study of spatial heterogeneity in lung cancer. Comments on this clonotype: This beta chain turned up in a library designed for alpha chains; as an off-target read, its abundance says little.

Unique molecular identifiers tagged every individual TCR cDNA molecule. One entry per CDR3 protein, called by TCRdb with MiXCR from the 5' RACE reads. The sample has roughly 48 distinct CDR3 sequences. The CDR3 consists of 14 residues. Trimming removed 0 bases at V and 5 bases at J, with 12 bases between. In germline, CDR1 is SGHRS, CDR2 YFSETQ. Time point reported: sample taken at primary tumor resection. The starting material was normal lung tissue next to the tumor, obtained at surgery. This sequence originates from a female donor with early-stage non-small cell lung cancer. The rearrangement links TRBV5-1 to TRBJ2-7; TRBD2 might be the D (5 bases). The CDR3 DNA reads TGCGCCAGCAGCTTGGGCACCGGGCGGGACGAGCAGTACTTC. Residues: CASSLGTGRDEQYF. The full variable domain, rest sourced from reference TRBV5-1 and TRBJ2-7, is KAGVTQTPRYLIKTRGQQVTLSCSPISGHRSVSWYQQTPGQGLQFLFEYFSETQRNKGNFPGRFSGRQFSNSRSEMNVSTLELGDSALYLCASSLGTGRDEQYFGPGTRLTVT.